The sequence of this T cell receptor beta chain was determined in a study of blood T cell repertoires in COVID-19. Background on the study: Nucleic acid was either cDNA or gDNA, and it came from T cells, B-cell-depleted T cells, or PBMCs.

Recruitment covered roughly 22 US areas and drew participants whose ages spanned roughly 18 to 100 years. Measured with immunoSEQ multiplex PCR; TCRdb has only the in-frame clones, and not every one. The sample contains about 250,000 clones, about 80% of which appear only once. After removal of 5 bases from V and 3 bases from J, the junction contained 17 bases not matched to a gene. This CDR3 contains 17 residues. The V gene's germline CDR1 is SGHKS and CDR2 YYEKEE (reference sequence). Source material: PBMCs or T cells enriched from blood (not recorded which). The chain has TRBV5-5 and TRBJ2-7; 7 nucleotides line up with TRBD1. This receptor was taken from a man aged 50-60 years who had recovered from COVID-19. The CDR3 protein is CASRQGLGQGENYEQYF. The CDR3 DNA follows: TGTGCCAGCAGACAGGGATTGGGGCAGGGGGAGAACTACGAGCAGTACTTC.